Below are 16 T cell receptor beta chains sequenced from a single sample in a study of beta chain features in type 1 diabetes. As every portion of the isolated RNA was reverse transcribed, the sequencing read expressed TCRB transcripts. TCRdb keeps only in-frame clones here, not all; method: immunoSEQ multiplex PCR. The repertoire consists of 250,000 to 350,000 clones, with 14% occurring once and the leading ten covering 6.7%. Specimen: central memory CD4+ T cells from blood. These receptors were obtained from a man in his thirties or forties in good health.

This clone was counted only a few times. The CDR3 region is CASSLGTTVTSPEQYF. The CDR3 coding sequence is TGTGCCAGCAGCTTAGGAACGACAGTGACATCGCCCGAGCAGTACTTC. V gene TRBV7-2 combines with J gene TRBJ2-7; D possibly corresponds to TRBD1 (5 bases). The CDR3 is 16 residues long. V was pared by 1 base and J by 6 bases, with 19 bases between. Per germline, CDR1 SGHTA and CDR2 FQGNSA.

This chain links TRBV7-2 with TRBJ2-5; no reliable D call. CDR3 length equals 15 residues. Germline loops: CDR1 SGHTA, CDR2 FQGNSA. Trimming took 1 base from V and 0 from J, leaving 9 bases between them. The CDR3 region is CASSLGLGYQETQYF. The CDR3 DNA is TGTGCCAGCAGCTTAGGATTGGGGTACCAAGAGACCCAGTACTTC.

The V gene is TRBV7-2, the J gene TRBJ1-4; weak D call: TRBD1 (5 bases). The germline CDR1 and CDR2 sequences are SGHTA and FQGNSA. Trimming took off 0 bases at V and 0 bases at J, with 11 bases between the two ends. The CDR3 spans 17 residues. The CDR3, as DNA: TGTGCCAGCAGCTTAGCAGGGGCCATTACAACTAATGAAAAACTGTTTTTT. It specifies CASSLAGAITTNEKLFF. Combining the CDR3 with reference TRBV7-2 and TRBJ1-4 gives the whole variable domain GAGVSQSPSNKVTEKGKDVELRCDPISGHTALYWYRQSLGQGLEFLIYFQGNSAPDKSGLPSDRFSAERTGGSVSTLTIQRTQQEDSAVYLCASSLAGAITTNEKLFFGSGTQLSVL.

This clone showed up just a few times. The rearrangement joins TRBV28 to TRBJ1-5, with unresolved D. The length of the CDR3 is 14 residues. CDR1 is MDHEN and CDR2 is SYDVKM in the germline V gene. Trimming removed 5 bases from V and 6 bases from J, with 14 bases in between. The CDR3 DNA is TGTGCCAGCAGTCCTGAGGGTCGAGGTCAGCCCCAGCATTTT. Residues: CASSPEGRGQPQHF.

This clone was found a few times. The genes are TRBV6-1 and TRBJ1-5; D is undetermined. The CDR3 loop spans 15 amino acids. CDR1 and CDR2 (germline): MNHNS, SASEGT. Trimming removed 4 bases from V and 5 bases from J, with 15 bases in between. CDR3 loop: CASSVVFWVDQPQHF. Here the CDR3 DNA reads TGTGCCAGCAGTGTTGTCTTCTGGGTGGATCAGCCCCAGCATTTT.

This clone was picked up a small number of times. This chain uses TRBV21-1 with TRBJ2-3; the table's D call TRBD2 went unverified against the DNA. TRBV21-1 is shown as a pseudogene. This CDR3 region has 18 residues. The CDR3 reads CASTWLEPKVQLISRQYF. CDR3 coding DNA: TGTGCCAGCACGTGGCTAGAGCCCAAGGTCCAATTGATTAGTAGGCAGTATTTT.

This chain uses TRBV14 with TRBJ2-1; 12 nucleotides align to TRBD2. V shed 4 bases and J 9 bases; nucleotides not matched to a gene: 13. This CDR3 has 17 amino acids. Germline V gives CDR1 SGHDN, CDR2 FVKESK. The chain's CDR3 is CASSLRRTSGMRSEQFF. CDR3 DNA sequence: TGTGCCAGCAGCCTAAGACGGACTAGCGGGATGCGTAGTGAGCAGTTCTTC.

J is TRBJ1-1 and V is TRBV18, with a tentative D call TRBD1 (5 bases). V lost 4 bases, J lost 0 bases, and 15 bases lay in between. The CDR3 is 16 amino acids. CDR1 is KGHSH, CDR2 LQKENI, per germline. Written as DNA, the CDR3 is TGTGCCAGCTCACTCGCGGGGACGGGGTTGAACACTGAAGCTTTCTTT. Translated: CASSLAGTGLNTEAFF.

V is TRBV11-3 and J is TRBJ2-5; TRBD2 matches 10 bases. V shed 5 bases, J shed 4 bases, and the junction held 7 bases outside the gene matches. This CDR3 is built from 15 residues. CDR1 and CDR2 (germline): SGHNT, YENEEA. The CDR3 is CASSLTSGRGETQYF. The CDR3 DNA follows: TGTGCCAGCAGCCTAACCAGCGGGAGGGGAGAGACCCAGTACTTC. The variable domain in full, completed from reference TRBV11-3 and TRBJ2-5, reads EAGVVQSPRYKIIEKKQPVAFWCNPISGHNTLYWYLQNLGQGPELLIRYENEEAVDDSQLPKDRFSAERLKGVDSTLKIQPAELGDSAVYLCASSLTSGRGETQYFGPGTRLLVL.

The chain uses TRBV4-1 and TRBJ2-1, with 11 bases fitting TRBD2. Trimming at V came to 1 base and at J to 8 bases, leaving 7 bases not matched to a gene. CDR3 length equals 16 residues. Looked up from germline, CDR1 is MGHRA and CDR2 is YSYEKL. CDR3 sequence reads: CASSQGLAGGLDEQFF. CDR3 DNA: TGCGCCAGCAGCCAAGGGCTAGCGGGGGGCTTGGATGAGCAGTTCTTC.

Only a few counts were recorded for this clone. The chain uses TRBV29-1 and TRBJ2-2; D may be TRBD2 (5 bases). Per the germline V gene, CDR1 is SQVTM and CDR2 is ANQGSEA. This CDR3 has 12 amino acids. V was trimmed by 7 bases and J by 8 bases, leaving 14 bases between them. In DNA, the CDR3 is TGCAGCGCCGGGGTTCCGGGTGGGGAGCTGTTTTTT. As protein: CSAGVPGGELFF.

This clone was seen only a few times. This sequence joins TRBV7-2 and TRBJ1-1, with D tentatively TRBD1 (5 bases). The germline V gene has CDR1 SGHTA and CDR2 FQGNSA. V shed 2 bases and J shed 0 bases, with 10 bases lying between them. The CDR3 totals 15 residues. CDR3 loop: CASSLMAGLNTEAFF. CDR3 DNA sequence: TGTGCCAGCAGCTTAATGGCAGGGTTGAACACTGAAGCTTTCTTT.

This clone was counted between two and nine times. V usage is TRBV11-3 and J usage is TRBJ1-5; D remains ambiguous. CDR3 size: 13 residues. Per the germline V gene, CDR1 is SGHNT and CDR2 is YENEEA. Trimming cost V 0 bases and J 4 bases, with 4 bases left between them. As DNA, the CDR3 is TGTGCCAGCAGCTTAGACAGAAATCAGCCCCAGCATTTT. Protein product: CASSLDRNQPQHF.

The chain couples TRBV5-6 to TRBJ2-3; D might be TRBD2 (5 bases). Germline V gene data show CDR1 as SGHDT and CDR2 as YYEEEE. The CDR3 loop spans 17 amino acids. V gave up 10 bases and J gave up 0 bases, with 24 bases separating them. CDR3 coding DNA: TGTGCCTGGAGTGTACTGGGCGGCGGGCCTAGCACAGATACGCAGTATTTT. Its translation: CAWSVLGGGPSTDTQYF.

This clone was counted between two and nine times. The CDR3 region is CASSTLRDTAGYEQYV. The CDR3 nucleotides read TGTGCCAGCAGTACTCTTCGGGACACGGCGGGTTACGAGCAGTACGTC. This chain joins TRBV6-4 and TRBJ2-7, with a tentative D call TRBD1 (6 bases). Germline CDR1 reads MRHNA; CDR2 reads SNTAGT. V dropped 5 bases and J dropped 4 bases, with 21 bases sitting between them. This CDR3 is 16 amino acids long.

The genes are TRBV15 and TRBJ1-6; 8 bases agree with TRBD1. J was trimmed by 7 bases and V by 1 base; bases with no gene match: 0. CDR3 length equals 14 residues. Per germline, CDR1 LNHNV and CDR2 YYDKDF (reference sequence). In DNA form, the CDR3 reads TGTGCCACCAGCAGAGGGACAGGGAATTCACCCCTCCACTTT. It encodes CATSRGTGNSPLHF.